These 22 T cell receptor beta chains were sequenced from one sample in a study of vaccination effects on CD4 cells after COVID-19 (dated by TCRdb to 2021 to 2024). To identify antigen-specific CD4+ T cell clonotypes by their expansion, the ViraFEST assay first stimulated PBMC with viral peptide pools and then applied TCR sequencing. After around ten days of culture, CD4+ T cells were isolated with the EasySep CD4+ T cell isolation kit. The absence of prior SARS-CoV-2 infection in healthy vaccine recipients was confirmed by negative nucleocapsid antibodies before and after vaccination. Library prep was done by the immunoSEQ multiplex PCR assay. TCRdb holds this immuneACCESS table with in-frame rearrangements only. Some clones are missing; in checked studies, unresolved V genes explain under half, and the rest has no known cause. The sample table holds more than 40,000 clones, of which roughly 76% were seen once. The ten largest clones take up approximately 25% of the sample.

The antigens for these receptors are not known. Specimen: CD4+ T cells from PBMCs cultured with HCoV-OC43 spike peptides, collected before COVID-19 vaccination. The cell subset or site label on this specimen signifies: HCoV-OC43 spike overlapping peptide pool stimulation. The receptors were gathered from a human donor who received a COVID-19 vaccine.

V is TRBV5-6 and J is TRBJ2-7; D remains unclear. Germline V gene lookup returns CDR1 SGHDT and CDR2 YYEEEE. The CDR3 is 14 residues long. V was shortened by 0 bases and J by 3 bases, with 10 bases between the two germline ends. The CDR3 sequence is CASSLVEGYYEQYF. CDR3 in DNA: TGTGCCAGCAGCTTGGTGGAAGGGTACTACGAGCAGTACTTC.

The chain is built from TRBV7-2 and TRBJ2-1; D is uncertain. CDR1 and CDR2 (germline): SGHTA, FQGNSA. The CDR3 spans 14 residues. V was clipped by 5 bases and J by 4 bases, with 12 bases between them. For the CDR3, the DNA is TGTGCCAGCAGCCCCCTTTTTTTTTACAATGAGCAGTTCTTC. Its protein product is CASSPLFFYNEQFF.

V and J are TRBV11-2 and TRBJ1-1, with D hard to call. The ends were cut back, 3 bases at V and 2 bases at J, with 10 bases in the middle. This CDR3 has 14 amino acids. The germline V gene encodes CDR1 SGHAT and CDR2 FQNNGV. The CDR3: CASSLAELNTEAFF. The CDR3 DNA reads TGTGCCAGCAGCTTGGCAGAGTTAAACACTGAAGCTTTCTTT.

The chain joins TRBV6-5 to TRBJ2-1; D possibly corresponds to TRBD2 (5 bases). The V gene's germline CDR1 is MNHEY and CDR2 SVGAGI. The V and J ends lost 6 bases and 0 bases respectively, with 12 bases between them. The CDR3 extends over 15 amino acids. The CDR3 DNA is TGTGCCAGCAGAGGGCTAGCTCTCTCCTACAATGAGCAGTTCTTC. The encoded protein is CASRGLALSYNEQFF.

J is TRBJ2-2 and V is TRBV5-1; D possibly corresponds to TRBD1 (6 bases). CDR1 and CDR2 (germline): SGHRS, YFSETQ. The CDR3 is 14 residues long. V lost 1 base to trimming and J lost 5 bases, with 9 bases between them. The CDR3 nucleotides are TGCGCCAGCAGCTTGCGAGGGGGAACCGGGGAGCTGTTTTTT. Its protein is CASSLRGGTGELFF.

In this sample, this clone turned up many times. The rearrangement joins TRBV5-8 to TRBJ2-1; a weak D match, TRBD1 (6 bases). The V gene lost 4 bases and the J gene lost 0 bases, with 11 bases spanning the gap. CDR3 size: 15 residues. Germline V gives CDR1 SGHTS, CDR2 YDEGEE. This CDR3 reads CASSLPRGSYNEQFF. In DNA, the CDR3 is TGTGCCAGCAGCCTCCCCAGGGGCTCCTACAATGAGCAGTTCTTC.

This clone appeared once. The CDR3 DNA reads TGTGCCAGCAGCTTATCCGGACAGGGTGGCACTGAAGCTTTCTTT. Its translation is CASSLSGQGGTEAFF. The V and J genes are TRBV11-3 and TRBJ1-1, with 8 bases matching TRBD1. The CDR3 sequence is 15 residues long. V shed 2 bases and J 4 bases; nucleotides not matched to a gene: 6. Germline CDR1 SGHNT, CDR2 YENEEA.

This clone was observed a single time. The CDR3 DNA reads as TGTGCCAGCAGCTTAGAGGGGTTAGCGGGGGGAATCACAGATACGCAGTATTTT. It translates to CASSLEGLAGGITDTQYF. The chain couples TRBV7-2 to TRBJ2-3; 10 bases fit TRBD2. After removal of 1 base from V and 2 bases from J, the junction contained 9 bases not matched to a gene. Germline V gives CDR1 SGHTA, CDR2 FQGNSA. The length of the CDR3 is 18 residues.

The chain's CDR3 is CAWKPPSSYNEQFF. Here the CDR3 DNA reads TGTGCCTGGAAGCCCCCGAGCTCCTACAATGAGCAGTTCTTC. The rearrangement uses TRBV30 and TRBJ2-1, with D uncertain. CDR1 and CDR2 from the germline V gene are GTSNPN and SVGIG (reference sequence). The V and J ends lost 4 bases and 0 bases respectively, with 10 bases between them. CDR3 length: 14 residues.

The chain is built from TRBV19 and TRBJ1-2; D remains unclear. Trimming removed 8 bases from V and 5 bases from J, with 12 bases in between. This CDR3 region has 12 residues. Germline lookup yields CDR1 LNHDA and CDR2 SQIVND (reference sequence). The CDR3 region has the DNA TGTGCCAGTCAAGGGTATCCATATGGCTACACCTTC. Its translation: CASQGYPYGYTF.

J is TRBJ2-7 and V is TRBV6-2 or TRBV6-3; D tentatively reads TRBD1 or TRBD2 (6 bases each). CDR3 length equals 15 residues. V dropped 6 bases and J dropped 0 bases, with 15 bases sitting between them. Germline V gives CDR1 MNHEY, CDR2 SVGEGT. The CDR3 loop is CASSPGAYLSYEQYF. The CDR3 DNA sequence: TGTGCCAGCAGCCCGGGGGCCTATCTCTCCTACGAGCAGTACTTC.

As DNA, the CDR3 is TGTGCCAGCAGCCCGGGACAGAACGTTTATGGCTACACCTTC. It translates to CASSPGQNVYGYTF. This sequence joins TRBV28 and TRBJ1-2; 7 bases fit TRBD1. The germline V gene encodes CDR1 MDHEN and CDR2 SYDVKM. The CDR3 contains 14 residues. The V gene end was trimmed by 6 bases and the J gene end by 5 bases; junction bases not matched to a gene: 9.

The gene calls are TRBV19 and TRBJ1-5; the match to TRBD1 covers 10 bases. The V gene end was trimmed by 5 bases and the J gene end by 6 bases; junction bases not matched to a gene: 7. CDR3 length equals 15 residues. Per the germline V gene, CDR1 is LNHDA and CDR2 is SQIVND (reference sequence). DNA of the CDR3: TGTGCCAGTAGTGCCGGGACAGGGGTTGCTCAGCCCCAGCATTTT. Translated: CASSAGTGVAQPQHF.

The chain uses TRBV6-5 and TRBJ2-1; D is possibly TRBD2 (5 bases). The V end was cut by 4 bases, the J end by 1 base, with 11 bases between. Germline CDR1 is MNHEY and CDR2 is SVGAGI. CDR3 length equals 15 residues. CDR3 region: CASSLSGQSYNEQFF. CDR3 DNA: TGTGCCAGCAGTTTAAGCGGCCAGTCCTACAATGAGCAGTTCTTC.

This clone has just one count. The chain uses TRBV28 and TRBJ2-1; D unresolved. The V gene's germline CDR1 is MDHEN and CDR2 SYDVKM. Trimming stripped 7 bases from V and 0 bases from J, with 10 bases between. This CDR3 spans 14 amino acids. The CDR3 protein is CASTPGSSYNEQFF. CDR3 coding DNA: TGTGCCAGCACCCCTGGAAGCTCCTACAATGAGCAGTTCTTC.

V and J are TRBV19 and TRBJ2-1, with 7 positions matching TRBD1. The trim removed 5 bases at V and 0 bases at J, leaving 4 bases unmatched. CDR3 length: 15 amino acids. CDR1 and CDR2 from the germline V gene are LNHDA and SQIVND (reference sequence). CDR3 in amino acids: CASSSRDSSYNEQFF. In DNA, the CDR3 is TGTGCCAGTAGTTCCCGGGACAGCTCCTACAATGAGCAGTTCTTC.

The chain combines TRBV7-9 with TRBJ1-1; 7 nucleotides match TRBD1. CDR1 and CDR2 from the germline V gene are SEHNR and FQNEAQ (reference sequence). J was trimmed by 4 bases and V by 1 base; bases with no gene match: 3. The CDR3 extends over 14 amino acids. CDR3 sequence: CASSLEGQSTEAFF. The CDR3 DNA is TGTGCCAGCAGCTTAGAGGGACAGAGCACTGAAGCTTTCTTT.

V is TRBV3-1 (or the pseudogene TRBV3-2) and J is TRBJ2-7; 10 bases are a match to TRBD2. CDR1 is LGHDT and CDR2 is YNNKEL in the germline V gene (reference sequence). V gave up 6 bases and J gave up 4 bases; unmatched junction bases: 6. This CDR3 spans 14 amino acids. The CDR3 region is CASSLAGGRYEQYF. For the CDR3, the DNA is TGTGCCAGCAGTTTAGCGGGAGGTCGATACGAGCAGTACTTC.

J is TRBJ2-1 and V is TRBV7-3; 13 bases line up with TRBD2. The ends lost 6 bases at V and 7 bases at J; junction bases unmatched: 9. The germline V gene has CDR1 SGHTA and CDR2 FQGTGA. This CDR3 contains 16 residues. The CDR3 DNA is TGTGCCAGCAGTCTAACTAGCGGGGGGGCGAGGAATGAGCAGTTCTTC. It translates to CASSLTSGGARNEQFF. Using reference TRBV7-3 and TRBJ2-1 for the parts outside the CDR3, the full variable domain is GAGVSQTPSNKVTEKGKYVELRCDPISGHTALYWYRQSLGQGPEFLIYFQGTGAADDSGLPNDRFFAVRPEGSVSTLKIQRTERGDSAVYLCASSLTSGGARNEQFFGPGTRLTVL.

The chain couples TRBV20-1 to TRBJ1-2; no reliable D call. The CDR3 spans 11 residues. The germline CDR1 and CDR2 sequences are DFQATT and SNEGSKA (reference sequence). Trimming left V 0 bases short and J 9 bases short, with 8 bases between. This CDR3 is CSARDGRRYTF. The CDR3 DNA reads TGCAGTGCTAGAGATGGGCGGCGCTACACCTTC.

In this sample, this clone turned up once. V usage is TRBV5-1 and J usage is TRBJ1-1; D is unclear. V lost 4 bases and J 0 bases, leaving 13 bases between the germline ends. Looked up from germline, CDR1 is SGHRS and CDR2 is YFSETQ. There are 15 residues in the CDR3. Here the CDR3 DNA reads TGCGCCAGCAGCCCCAGCGACGGGATGAACACTGAAGCTTTCTTT. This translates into CASSPSDGMNTEAFF.

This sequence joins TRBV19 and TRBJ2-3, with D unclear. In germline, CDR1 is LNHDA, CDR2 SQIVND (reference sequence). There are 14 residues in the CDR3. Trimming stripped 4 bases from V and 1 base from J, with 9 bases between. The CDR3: CASSKDWGTDTQYF. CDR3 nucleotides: TGTGCCAGTAGTAAAGACTGGGGCACAGATACGCAGTATTTT.